A selection of T cell receptor beta chains follows, all from one sample in a study of T cell responses to AZD1222 COVID-19 vaccine. Sequencing was performed with immunoSEQ multiplex PCR; in TCRdb, only in-frame clones are kept and a portion is missing. Seen here are around 200,000 clones, 94% observed once, and the top ten hold around 1.5%. This specimen was peripheral blood, taken 28 days after the second AZD1222 dose. Receptor source: an adult who received the AZD1222 COVID-19 vaccine. Both conserved end residues are part of each CDR3. The D gene is left open where the match is weak. Rows may omit the clone size; those that give it use once, few, many or a size class.

clone size	D gene	J gene	V gene	CDR3 protein	CDR3 DNA
.	.	TRBJ1-2	TRBV9	CASRSSGSNGYTF	TGTGCCAGCAGGAGTTCGGGTTCAAATGGCTACACCTTC
.	.	TRBJ2-4	TRBV5-8	CASSLRQAKNIQYF	TGTGCCAGCAGCTTGAGACAGGCTAAAAACATTCAGTACTTC
.	TRBD2	TRBJ2-1	TRBV27	CASSLASGWKRRYNEQFF	TGTGCCAGCAGTTTGGCTAGCGGGTGGAAAAGGCGCTACAATGAGCAGTTCTTC
.	.	TRBJ2-7	TRBV28	CASSLSSNYEQYF	TGTGCCAGCAGCCTTAGCAGTAACTACGAGCAGTACTTC
.	.	TRBJ1-3	TRBV28	CASSFPAGNTIYF	TGTGCCAGCAGTTTCCCAGCCGGAAACACCATATATTTT
.	TRBD2	TRBJ2-2	TRBV5-5	CASSFGLAASTGELFF	TGTGCCAGCAGCTTTGGACTAGCGGCTTCTACCGGGGAGCTGTTTTTT
.	.	TRBJ2-7	TRBV7-8	CASSIMEGEQYF	TGTGCCAGCAGCATTATGGAAGGCGAGCAGTACTTC
.	TRBD2	TRBJ2-1	TRBV6-5	CASRRGEGEQFF	TGTGCCAGCAGACGGGGGGAAGGTGAGCAGTTCTTC
.	.	TRBJ1-1	TRBV5-4	CASNPPGAEAFF	TGTGCCAGCAACCCTCCGGGGGCTGAAGCTTTCTTT
.	TRBD1	TRBJ1-6	TRBV25-1	CASSEFNRGWDSPLHF	TGTGCCAGCAGTGAATTTAACAGGGGGTGGGATTCACCCCTCCACTTT
.	.	TRBJ2-7	TRBV11-3	CASSAYSAQYF	TGTGCCAGCAGCGCCTATTCCGCGCAGTACTTC
few	.	TRBJ2-7	TRBV20-1	CSASDPAGDSYEQYF	TGCAGTGCTAGTGACCCCGCAGGGGACTCCTACGAGCAGTACTTC
.	.	TRBJ2-7	TRBV6-5	CASSLTGSHYEQYF	TGTGCCAGCAGCCTCACAGGGTCCCATTACGAGCAGTACTTC
.	TRBD1	TRBJ1-2	TRBV19	CASSIPGTANYGYTF	TGTGCCAGTAGTATTCCCGGGACAGCTAACTATGGCTACACCTTC
once	.	TRBJ1-2	TRBV30	CAWSRRRESPDGYTF	TGTGCCTGGAGTCGTAGACGGGAGAGTCCCGACGGCTACACCTTC
.	.	TRBJ2-1	TRBV5-4	CASSLVAGAYNEQFF	TGTGCCAGCAGCTTGGTGGCGGGGGCGTACAATGAGCAGTTCTTC
.	.	TRBJ2-3	TRBV9	CASSERAGTLSTDTQYF	TGTGCCAGCAGCGAGAGGGCCGGGACCCTCAGCACAGATACGCAGTATTTT
.	.	TRBJ1-2	TRBV18	CASTTTQGRYTF	TGTGCCAGCACTACAACACAGGGTCGCTACACCTTC
.	TRBD1	TRBJ1-2	TRBV3-1/TRBV3-2	CASSQGVAGGAVGYTF	TGTGCCAGCAGCCAAGGGGTGGCAGGGGGCGCGGTCGGCTACACCTTC